The present T cell receptor beta chain was sequenced within a study of beta chain features in type 1 diabetes. At the level of the study: The study examined roughly 100 million sorted cells across all samples. Broader study findings: In the patient group, naive, central memory and Treg TCRB repertoires seemed more alike than in the healthy donor group.

Only one heparinised blood draw was taken per donor, and its volume averaged roughly 120 mL. Naive, central memory, regulatory and stem cell-like memory cells within the CD4+ compartment were sorted using CD45RO/CCR7/CD25/CD127/CD95/CD27. Only a few counts were recorded for this clone. The antigen remains undetermined. CDR3 size: 15 residues. Germline V gene sequence: CDR1 SGHRS, CDR2 YFSETQ. Deletions cut 2 bases from V and 0 bases from J, with 8 bases between. The investigators reverse transcribed all of the isolated RNA, so they sequenced expressed TCRB transcripts. Clones were read by immunoSEQ multiplex PCR, and TCRdb kept only the in-frame ones, dropping some. Here the sample spans 300,000 to 350,000 clones, around 8% being singletons.

The clonotype was recovered from a woman aged 18 to 35 in good health. The sequenced sample consisted of central memory CD4+ T cells from blood. The chain couples TRBV5-1 to TRBJ2-2; a possible D gene is TRBD2 (6 bases). The CDR3 here is CASSLAGANTGELFF. For the CDR3, the DNA is TGCGCCAGCAGCTTAGCGGGTGCGAACACCGGGGAGCTGTTTTTT.